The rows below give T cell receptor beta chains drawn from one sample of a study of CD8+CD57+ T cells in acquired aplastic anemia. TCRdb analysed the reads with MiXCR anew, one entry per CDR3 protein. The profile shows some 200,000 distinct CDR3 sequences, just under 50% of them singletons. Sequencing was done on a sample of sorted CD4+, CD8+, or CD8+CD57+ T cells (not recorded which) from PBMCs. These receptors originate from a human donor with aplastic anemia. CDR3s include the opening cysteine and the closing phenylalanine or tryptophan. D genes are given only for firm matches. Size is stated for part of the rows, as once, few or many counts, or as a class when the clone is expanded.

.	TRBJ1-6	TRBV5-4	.	CASSLGQESPLHF	TGTGCCAGCAGCTTGGGACAGGAATCGCCCCTCCACTTT
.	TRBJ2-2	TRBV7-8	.	CASSLEGNVRTGELFF	TGTGCCAGCAGCTTAGAGGGTAACGTCAGGACCGGGGAGCTGTTTTTT
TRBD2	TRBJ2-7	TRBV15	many	CATSRGSASGRNEQYF	TGTGCCACCAGCAGAGGATCGGCTAGCGGGAGAAACGAGCAGTACTTC
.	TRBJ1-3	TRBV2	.	CASIRQSSGNTIYF	TGTGCCAGCATACGACAGAGCTCTGGAAACACCATATATTTT
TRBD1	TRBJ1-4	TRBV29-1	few	CSVEDPGQPTNEKLFF	TGCAGCGTTGAGGATCCGGGACAGCCAACTAATGAAAAACTGTTTTTT
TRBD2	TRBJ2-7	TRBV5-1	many	CASSLDGSGSYEQYF	TGCGCCAGCAGCTTGGATGGTAGCGGGAGTTACGAGCAGTACTTC
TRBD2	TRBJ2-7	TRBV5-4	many	CASSLGQREGEQYF	TGTGCCAGCAGCTTGGGACAGCGGGAGGGCGAGCAGTACTTC
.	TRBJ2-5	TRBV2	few	CASSHENQETQYF	TGTGCCAGCAGCCACGAGAACCAAGAGACCCAGTACTTC
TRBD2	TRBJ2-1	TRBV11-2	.	CASSLGLAGANEQFF	TGTGCCAGCAGCCTGGGACTAGCGGGAGCCAATGAGCAGTTCTTC
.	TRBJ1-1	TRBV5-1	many	CASSPHQDRPNTEAFF	TGCGCCAGCAGCCCCCACCAGGACAGACCAAACACTGAAGCTTTCTTT
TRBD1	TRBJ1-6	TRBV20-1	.	CSAAGGVYNSPLHF	TGCAGTGCTGCAGGGGGGGTATATAATTCACCCCTCCACTTT
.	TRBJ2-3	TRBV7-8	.	CASSFLTDTQYF	TGTGCCAGCAGCTTCCTCACAGATACGCAGTATTTT
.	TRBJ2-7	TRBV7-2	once	CASSGPGQGHYEQYF	TGTGCCAGCAGCGGCCCGGGACAAGGACACTACGAGCAGTACTTC
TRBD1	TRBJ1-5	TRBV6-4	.	CASSITGGVGRPQHF	TGTGCCAGCAGTATAACAGGGGGCGTAGGCCGGCCCCAGCATTTT
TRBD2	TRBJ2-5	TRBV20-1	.	CSAIGASGRAGETQYF	TGCAGTGCCATCGGGGCTAGCGGGAGGGCTGGGGAGACCCAGTACTTC
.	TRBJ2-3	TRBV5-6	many	CASSLDPFTDTQYF	TGTGCCAGCAGCTTGGACCCTTTCACAGATACGCAGTATTTT
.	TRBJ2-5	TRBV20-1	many	CSARPSPQSLGIQYF	TGCAGTGCTAGGCCTTCACCACAAAGTCTTGGAATACAGTACTTC
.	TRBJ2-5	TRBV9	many	CASSPVGQQETQYF	TGTGCCAGCAGCCCCGTGGGCCAGCAAGAGACCCAGTACTTC
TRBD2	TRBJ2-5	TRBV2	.	CASSEGTSGRAQYF	TGTGCCAGCAGTGAAGGGACTAGCGGGAGGGCCCAGTACTTC
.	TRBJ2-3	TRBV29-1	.	CSVELAPTDTQYF	TGCAGCGTTGAACTAGCGCCCACAGATACGCAGTATTTT
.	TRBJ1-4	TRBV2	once	CASSVGTSNEKLFF	TGTGCCAGCAGTGTTGGGACAAGTAATGAAAAACTGTTTTTT
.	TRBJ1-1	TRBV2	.	CASRITENTEAFF	TGTGCCAGCAGGATAACAGAGAACACTGAAGCTTTCTTT
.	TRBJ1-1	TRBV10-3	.	CAISRRRTEAFF	TGTGCCATCAGCAGGAGACGGACTGAAGCTTTCTTT
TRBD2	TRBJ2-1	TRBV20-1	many	CSARWPSGNNEQFF	TGCAGTGCTAGATGGCCTAGCGGCAACAATGAGCAGTTCTTC
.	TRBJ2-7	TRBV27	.	CASRDTRGVTYEQYF	TGTGCCAGCAGAGATACCCGGGGCGTTACCTACGAGCAGTACTTC
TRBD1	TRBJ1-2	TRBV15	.	CATSREKGQGYGYTF	TGTGCCACCAGCAGAGAAAAGGGACAGGGATATGGCTACACCTTC
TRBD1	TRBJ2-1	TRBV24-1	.	CATSDPGQGSNEQFF	TGTGCCACCAGTGACCCGGGACAGGGATCCAATGAGCAGTTCTTC
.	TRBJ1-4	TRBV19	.	CASSRSDSATNEKLFF	TGTGCCAGTAGCCGCTCGGACAGTGCAACTAATGAAAAACTGTTTTTT
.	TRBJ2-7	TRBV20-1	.	CSAIAPAGLSYEQYF	TGCAGTGCCATCGCCCCGGCAGGGCTTTCCTACGAGCAGTACTTC
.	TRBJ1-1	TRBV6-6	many	CASSYIGTEAFF	TGTGCCAGCAGTTACATTGGCACTGAAGCTTTCTTT
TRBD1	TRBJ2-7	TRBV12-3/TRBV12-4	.	CASSERDRDHEQYF	TGTGCCAGCAGCGAACGGGACAGGGACCACGAGCAGTACTTC
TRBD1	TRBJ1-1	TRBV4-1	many	CASSPGQGATEAFF	TGCGCCAGCAGCCCCGGACAGGGGGCGACTGAAGCTTTCTTT
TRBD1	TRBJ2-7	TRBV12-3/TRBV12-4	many	CASSLALLGQGVYEQYF	TGTGCCAGCAGTTTAGCGCTACTCGGACAGGGGGTCTACGAGCAGTACTTC
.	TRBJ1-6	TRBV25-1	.	CASSGAKALHF	TGTGCCAGCAGTGGGGCGAAAGCCCTCCACTTT